The sequence of this TCR beta chain was determined in a study of blood T cell repertoires in COVID-19. Study context: Italy, Spain and the United States were the sources of the convalescent and acute COVID-19 samples. The analysed material was cDNA or gDNA that came from T cells, B-cell-depleted T cells, or PBMCs.

This CDR3 spans 15 amino acids. Trimming pared 4 bases from V and 0 bases from J, leaving 12 bases between. Looked up from germline, CDR1 is GTSNPN and CDR2 is SVGIG (reference sequence). Authors' analysis steps: Amplified reference gene primers provided the basis for estimating nucleated cell counts. Libraries were prepared by immunoSEQ multiplex PCR; TCRdb keeps only in-frame clonotypes and omits some of them. The V and J calls and the clone size are those of that table, but D and trimming were determined from the DNA. The sample lists approximately 46,000 clones, 91% occurring once. Input material: peripheral blood. The receptor's source is a man between 65 and 80 years old with active COVID-19. The chain recombines TRBV30 with TRBJ1-4; no clear D. DNA for the CDR3: TGTGCCTGGAACAAGGGAGTCACAACTAATGAAAAACTGTTTTTT. It is translated as CAWNKGVTTNEKLFF.